This T cell receptor (beta chain) appears in the sequencing data of a study of blood T cell repertoires in COVID-19 (TCRdb year 2020). For the wider study: Samples covering the acute and convalescent phases of COVID-19 were provided by collaborators in the United States, Italy and Spain. Where available, HLA class I and class II types were taken from metadata supplied by the sample provider and were not determined by assay-based typing. The material from the prospective study consisted of cDNA or gDNA derived from T cells, B-cell-depleted T cells, or PBMCs. Sample metadata almost always included a de-identified subject ID, COVID-19 status, age in years and sex. The repertoires were released in a freely available public database meant as a resource for research on the immune response to SARS-CoV-2. Deeply sampled blood TCRbeta repertoires from subjects exposed to, actively infected with, or recovered from COVID-19 were included in the dataset. The samples were drawn from two sources: the first 160 participants of the ongoing ImmuneRACE study, and 1,254 subjects contributed by 6 global collaborators. Broad study findings and their caveats: The quantity of clinical and demographic metadata differed by source and by participant and was supplied without curation.

TCRbeta CDR3 regions were amplified from genomic DNA by means of the immunoSEQ Assay, a bias-controlled multiplex PCR. Concerning the study's data processing: The number of nucleated cells in each sample was estimated from the amplification of reference gene primers within the assay. To quantify the absolute abundance of each unique TCRbeta CDR3 rearrangement, sequence reads were collapsed and filtered. For each sample, productive Simpson clonality was calculated as the square root of Simpson's diversity index across productive rearrangements. In its TCRdb copy, this immuneACCESS table keeps in-frame sequences only and misses some clones. Where compared with another copy, unresolved V genes explain less than half of these, and the others have no known cause. The V and J calls and clone size come from that table; D and trimming were worked out from the DNA. The sample table shows 95,000 to 110,000 clones, and roughly 87% are seen once. The ten largest make up 6.2% of the sample.

A remark on this clone: It has no known antigen specificity. No base qualities exist here, and no much larger clone lies one base off it.

Whole blood was collected in K2EDTA tubes by collaborating institutions according to the institutions' own protocols. For TCRbeta analysis, collaborator samples were shipped as frozen whole blood, as isolated PBMCs, or as DNA extracted from either sample type. From the germline V gene, CDR1 is KGHDR and CDR2 is SFDVKD. The CDR3 measures 11 amino acids from cysteine to phenylalanine. Just CDR3 DNA is preserved here, 33 bases in frame from base 1. V and J are truncated by 9 bases and 6 bases respectively, leaving an intervening sequence of 8 bases. Source material: peripheral blood. The clonotype comes from a human donor in a cohort sampled during active COVID-19. The V and J segments used are TRBV24-1 and TRBJ2-1; no confident D gene assignment can be made. The sequenced DNA: TGTGCCACCTCTAAGCGCAATGAGCAGTTCTTC. The resulting protein is CATSKRNEQFF.